This T cell receptor beta chain was sequenced for a study of regulatory T cells in long-lasting Graves disease (dated by TCRdb to the early 2020s). Background on the whole study: Antithyroid drugs had been taken for less than 3 months by newly diagnosed Graves' disease patients. Peripheral blood TCR sequencing and RNA sequencing compared persistent Graves' disease patients with newly diagnosed Graves' disease patients. The study took place in China and was registered as a clinical trial. A total of roughly 35 samples underwent TCR sequencing: about 13 from persistent and about 20 from newly diagnosed Graves' disease patients.

The sample's time point label, decoded: newly diagnosed GD, antithyroid drugs for less than 3 months. For both TCR sequencing and RNA sequencing, RNA was extracted from PBMCs using TRIzol. Graves' disease was diagnosed according to American Thyroid Association guidelines. The patients came from an endocrinology department in Xi'an, China. From each patient, around 9 milliliters of peripheral blood was collected into an EDTA anticoagulant tube. PBMCs were isolated by Ficoll Paque Plus density gradient separation without further T cell sorting. An Agilent 2100 Bioanalyzer and agarose gel were used to assess RNA quality, and a NanoDrop 2000 was used to measure RNA concentration. CDR1 DFQATT and CDR2 SNEGSKA were looked up in the germline V gene (reference sequence). The CDR3 covers 14 residues, taking in both the cysteine and the phenylalanine. Of all the DNA, just the CDR3 is kept, 42 bases in frame from base 1. For this chain, trimming is 7 bases at the V end and 0 bases at the J end, and the number of junction bases without a gene match is 6.

Receptor amplification or capture employed multiplex PCR. The sequencer listed for this sample is Illumina HiSeq 4000. TCR beta libraries were built with iRepertoire HTBI primers and Arm-PCR amplification of CDR3 regions. Gel purification was performed on PCR products prior to sequencing. For the original study's pipeline: Gene usage analysis of CDR3 amino acid clonotypes used the roughly 60 TRBV and some 13 TRBJ segments found across samples. COPE and FqMerger were used to merge the filtered high-quality paired reads into contigs. Contigs were aligned with BLAST to IMGT TRBV, TRBD and TRBJ reference genes, and CDR3 was defined per IMGT. Any clonotype with a frequency above 0.1% was counted as a highly expanded clone. Repertoire diversity was measured by Shannon entropy, and V-J evenness by the Gini coefficient. Public clonotypes were defined as clonotypes shared by more than one individual. TCRdb took the public reads, trimmed them with fastp at Q25, ran MiXCR for clone calling and kept in-frame beta chains. Every distinct CDR3 protein forms one entry, paired with its most common genes and DNA. These V and J calls are TCRdb output, not the study's own analysis. The sample contains hundreds of thousands of distinct CDR3 sequences, roughly 16% of them found a single time. The ten largest clonotypes hold about 20% of the sample.

This clonotype has at least ten counts. Its antigen specificity is not known. Base qualities are not recorded, but no much larger clone differs from it by a single base. Broader findings and caveats from the paper: Peripheral blood alone was examined, since thyroid tissue, which constituted the primary lesion, could not be accessed. Persistent patients shared more public clonotypes among themselves (around 3,000) than newly diagnosed patients did (roughly 920). Lower TCR Shannon entropy and fewer highly expanded clones were observed in persistent Graves' disease patients than in newly diagnosed patients, which suggested clonal expansion. The authors noted that the small sample size was a limitation that may lower accuracy. Persistent disease showed preferential use of TRBV28, TRBJ1-2 and TRBJ2-5, whereas newly diagnosed disease favored TRBV20-1 and TRBJ2-1. Sequencing and analysis were limited to the TCR beta chain.

The V gene is TRBV20-1 and the J gene is TRBJ2-3; TRBD2 fits 8 bases in the junction. This receptor was identified in a female donor with Graves disease. This sample comprised peripheral blood mononuclear cells (PBMCs), obtained at new diagnosis, from a patient treated with antithyroid drugs. This receptor carries the CDR3 CSVTGTRSTDTQYF. The DNA is TGCAGTGTAACCGGGACTAGGAGCACAGATACGCAGTATTTT.